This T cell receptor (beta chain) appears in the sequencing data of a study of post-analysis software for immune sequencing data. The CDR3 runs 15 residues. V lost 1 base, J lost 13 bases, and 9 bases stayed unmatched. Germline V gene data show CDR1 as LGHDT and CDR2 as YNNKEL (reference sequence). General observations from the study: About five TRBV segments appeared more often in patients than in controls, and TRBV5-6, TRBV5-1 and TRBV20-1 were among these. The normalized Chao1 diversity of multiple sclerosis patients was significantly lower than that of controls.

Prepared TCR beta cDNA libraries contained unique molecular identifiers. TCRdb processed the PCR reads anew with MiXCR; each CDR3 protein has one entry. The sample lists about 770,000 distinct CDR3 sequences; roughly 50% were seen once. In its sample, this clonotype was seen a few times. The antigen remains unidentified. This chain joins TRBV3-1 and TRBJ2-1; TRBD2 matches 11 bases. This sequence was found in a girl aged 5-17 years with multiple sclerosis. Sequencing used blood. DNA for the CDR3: TGTGCCAGCAGCCAAGTTAAGGGACTAGCGGCCCTTCAGTTCTTC. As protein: CASSQVKGLAALQFF.